This TCR beta chain was retrieved from a study of T-cell memory formation after mild COVID-19. Study details: In these data, TCR clusters were largely donor specific. Overall study results and limits: Clones that got smaller from day 15 to 85 had even CD4/CD8, while clones growing later tipped toward CD4+. Among CD4+ contracting clones, most were CM and EM, and CD8+ ones EMRA.

UMIs and sample barcodes were carried by the TCR alpha and TCR beta cDNA libraries that 5'RACE produced using constant-segment primers. Each CDR3 protein is one row after TCRdb ran MiXCR on the 5' RACE reads. The profile covers just under 350,000 distinct CDR3 sequences, with around 13% appearing a single time and 20% to 25% taken by the ten largest. With respect to this clonotype: The antigen is not known.

From germline, CDR1 is LGHNA and CDR2 YSLEER. The ends were cut back, 3 bases at V and 2 bases at J, with 14 bases in the middle. The CDR3 totals 17 residues. The receptor's source is a young man who had mild COVID-19 (a few samples of this study predate the infection). Cell type and time point are not known. The material sequenced was PBMCs or a T cell subset sorted from them (not recorded which). The gene calls are TRBV4-3 and TRBJ2-6, with D maybe TRBD1 (5 bases). CDR3 bases: TGCGCCAGCAGCCACCCCGACAGTTTTGCTGGGGCCAACGTCCTGACTTTC. Its protein is CASSHPDSFAGANVLTF.